What follows describes a single TCR beta chain. Its antigen remains unknown. The data stem from a study of shared clonotypes between healthy human individuals. Turning to the study itself: CD4 naive cells filled three plates per donor, CD4 memory three, CD8 naive two and CD8 memory one.

Assay used: immunoSEQ multiplex PCR; TCRdb lists only in-frame clones, some missing. The sample yields 2,500,000 or so clones, 85% to 95% seen once. The V gene end was trimmed by 0 bases and the J gene end by 4 bases; junction bases not matched to a gene: 4. The CDR3 spans 15 residues. CDR1 and CDR2 from the germline V gene are WNHNN and SYGVQD (reference sequence). Study-level points and caveats: Measured sharing among donors was expected to vary with sequencing depth.

Adults of Caucasian background living in Nashville, Tennessee made up all donors. The rearrangement links TRBV10-1 to TRBJ1-2; TRBD1 matches at 8 bases. The clonotype originates from a man in his late teens or twenties in good health. Some clones in this sample may be carry-over from other donors' samples. Material for sequencing was naive CD4+ T cells from PBMCs. Regarding subset: CD45RA+ positively selected. As DNA, the CDR3 is TGCGCCAGCAGTGAGTCTCAGGGGGCGGGCTATGGCTACACCTTC. Translated, it gives CASSESQGAGYGYTF.